The clone carrying this T cell receptor beta chain was recorded only once. Germline lookup yields CDR1 SGHDN and CDR2 FVKESK. The CDR3 length is 14 residues. The V gene lost 1 base and the J gene lost 8 bases, with 14 bases spanning the gap. This entry belongs to a study of blood T cell repertoires in COVID-19. Study background: Some COVID-19 samples were acute and others convalescent; all came from the United States, Italy and Spain.

Authors' methods: Nucleated cell number was recorded as an estimate derived from reference gene primer amplification. TCRdb's copy holds only in-frame clones and misses some; the assay was immunoSEQ multiplex PCR. V and J calls and clone size come straight from that table; D and trimming were deduced from the DNA. The profile shows 63,000 or so clones, around 80% of them singletons. V and J are TRBV14 and TRBJ1-2, with unresolved D. The source of this sequence is a human donor in a cohort sampled during active COVID-19. Sequenced sample: peripheral blood. The CDR3 here is CASSQAMVTKGYTF. CDR3 nucleotide sequence: TGTGCCAGCAGCCAAGCGATGGTTACAAAAGGCTACACCTTC.